This passage covers 5 T cell receptor beta chains from one sample sequenced in a study of siplizumab effects on memory and regulatory T cells. The method was immunoSEQ multiplex PCR; TCRdb's version includes in-frame clones alone and lacks a portion of them. The data hold 110,000 or so clones, with roughly 94% observed a single time. The sequenced material came from Tregs sorted from blood. Receptors were obtained from a human donor in good health.

This clone was picked up one time. This rearrangement joins TRBV19 to TRBJ1-1; D gene ambiguous. CDR3 length equals 14 residues. Looked up from germline, CDR1 is LNHDA and CDR2 is SQIVND (reference sequence). The V end lost 3 bases, the J end lost 3 bases, and 11 bases lay between the germline ends. The CDR3 sequence is CASSIPGSYTEAFF. The CDR3 nucleotides are TGTGCCAGTAGTATCCCCGGGTCTTACACTGAAGCTTTCTTT.

The genes are TRBV2 and TRBJ2-6; 8 positions match TRBD1. This CDR3 region has 16 residues. CDR1 is SNHLY and CDR2 is FYNNEI in the germline V gene. J lost 0 bases, V lost 7 bases, and 5 bases had no gene match. The CDR3, as DNA: TGTGCCAGCAAGGACAGGGAATACTCTGGGGCCAACGTCCTGACTTTC. Translation: CASKDREYSGANVLTF.

This clone was found once. This chain uses TRBV30 with TRBJ2-1; 9 bases align to TRBD2. This CDR3 has 15 residues. CDR1 GTSNPN and CDR2 SVGIG come from the germline V gene (reference sequence). The junction had 7 bases not matched to a gene; V was cut back by 1 base and J by 6 bases. This CDR3 reads CAWSGGSGRVNEQFF. CDR3 bases: TGTGCCTGGAGTGGGGGTAGCGGGAGAGTCAATGAGCAGTTCTTC.

This clone was seen a single time. The chain has TRBV10-3 and TRBJ1-2; 7 bases fit TRBD1. Looked up from germline, CDR1 is ENHRY and CDR2 is SYGVKD. The CDR3 is made up of 16 amino acids. J gave up 5 bases and V 3 bases, and 12 bases lay outside the gene matches. The CDR3 sequence is CAISDRQGDVLYGYTF. As DNA, the CDR3 is TGTGCCATCAGTGACCGACAGGGCGATGTCCTATATGGCTACACCTTC.

This clone was observed once. This chain joins TRBV19 and TRBJ1-2; TRBD1 agrees at 9 bases. The CDR3 consists of 16 residues. Germline CDR1 and CDR2: LNHDA and SQIVND (reference sequence). The V gene end was trimmed by 6 bases and the J gene end by 4 bases; junction bases not matched to a gene: 12. The CDR3 reads CASSLTRTGAGYGYTF. CDR3 in DNA: TGTGCCAGTAGCCTCACCCGGACAGGGGCGGGCTATGGCTACACCTTC.